These 22 T cell receptor beta chains were sequenced from one sample in a study of shared clonotypes between healthy human individuals. TCRdb keeps only in-frame clones here, not all; method: immunoSEQ multiplex PCR. The table records over a million clones, about 80% of them present only once. The sample consisted of memory CD4+ T cells sorted from blood. Subset indicated: CD45RA-negative fraction. The receptors here all came from a man younger than 35 in good health.

The rearrangement uses TRBV10-3 and TRBJ2-5; D is ambiguous. Trimming removed 8 bases at V and 5 bases at J, with 21 bases between. Germline V gives CDR1 ENHRY, CDR2 SYGVKD. The CDR3 spans 15 residues. CDR3 region: CAIGRSAGLQETQYF. The DNA for the CDR3 is TGTGCCATCGGAAGGAGTGCCGGGCTACAGGAGACCCAGTACTTC.

This chain uses TRBV2 with TRBJ2-2, with 10 bases matching TRBD1. After removal of 5 bases from V and 2 bases from J, the junction contained 17 bases not matched to a gene. Germline CDR1 and CDR2: SNHLY and FYNNEI. This CDR3 has 20 residues. In DNA, the CDR3 is TGTGCCAGCAGTTTCTCCGGGACAGGGGTCTTCGTGTCTAACACCGGGGAGCTGTTTTTT. Protein: CASSFSGTGVFVSNTGELFF. Together with reference TRBV2 and TRBJ2-2, the CDR3 gives the full variable domain: EPEVTQTPSHQVTQMGQEVILRCVPISNHLYFYWYRQILGQKVEFLVSFYNNEISEKSEIFDDQFSVERPDGSNFTLKIRSTKLEDSAMYFCASSFSGTGVFVSNTGELFFGEGSRLTVL.

The chain combines TRBV7-2 with TRBJ2-7, with unresolved D. This CDR3 comprises 15 residues. Germline V gene sequence: CDR1 SGHTA, CDR2 FQGNSA. Trimming took 5 bases from V and 2 from J, leaving 16 bases between them. CDR3 loop: CASSPSPHPPYEQYF. The CDR3 bases are TGTGCCAGCAGCCCGAGCCCGCACCCGCCCTACGAGCAGTACTTC.

The rearrangement uses TRBV30 and TRBJ2-3, with TRBD2 matching 9 bases. V gave up 5 bases and J gave up 4 bases; unmatched junction bases: 10. The CDR3 sequence is 15 residues long. Per germline, CDR1 GTSNPN and CDR2 SVGIG (reference sequence). The CDR3 DNA is TGTGCCTGGGCCAAATCGGGACTAGCATCAGATACGCAGTATTTT. Translating it yields CAWAKSGLASDTQYF. Full variable domain (outside the CDR3, taken from reference TRBV30 and TRBJ2-3): SQTIHQWPATLVQPVGSPLSLECTVEGTSNPNLYWYRQAAGRGLQLLFYSVGIGQISSEVPQNLSASRPQDRQFILSSKKLLLSDSGFYLCAWAKSGLASDTQYFGPGTRLTVL.

This clone came up many times. The chain employs TRBV10-3 and TRBJ2-7; a weak D match, TRBD1 (5 bases). This CDR3 spans 13 amino acids. V lost 4 bases and J 5 bases, leaving 12 bases between the germline ends. Germline CDR1 reads ENHRY; CDR2 reads SYGVKD. CDR3 sequence (DNA): TGTGCCATCAGTGGTGGCAGGGAACACGAGCAGTACTTC. Translating gives CAISGGREHEQYF.

V usage is TRBV18 and J usage is TRBJ2-1, with 7 bases aligning to TRBD1. The CDR3 covers 20 residues. V shed 1 base and J 1 base; nucleotides not matched to a gene: 16. CDR1 and CDR2 from the germline V gene are KGHSH and LQKENI. CDR3 region: CASSPQLRQGVGSSYNEQFF. Written as DNA, the CDR3 is TGTGCCAGCTCACCACAACTCCGCCAGGGGGTGGGAAGTTCCTACAATGAGCAGTTCTTC. Based on the CDR3 plus reference TRBV18 and TRBJ2-1, the full variable domain is NAGVMQNPRHLVRRRGQEARLRCSPMKGHSHVYWYRQLPEEGLKFMVYLQKENIIDESGMPKERFSAEFPKEGPSILRIQQVVRGDSAAYFCASSPQLRQGVGSSYNEQFFGPGTRLTVL.

The chain recombines TRBV27 with TRBJ2-3; 8 bases align to TRBD2. V shed 3 bases, J shed 6 bases, and the junction held 14 bases outside the gene matches. The V gene's germline CDR1 is MNHEY and CDR2 SMNVEV (reference sequence). CDR3 length equals 17 residues. The CDR3 sequence: CASSLARGGSGMDTQYF. The CDR3 nucleotides are TGTGCCAGCAGTTTGGCACGGGGGGGGTCTGGTATGGATACGCAGTATTTT.

Notes on this clone: In the same sample, other DNA sequences code for this CDR3. The chain couples TRBV7-6 to TRBJ2-3; D not certain. With 2 bases removed from V and 0 bases from J, the gap between germline ends came to 12 bases. This CDR3 contains 16 residues. Germline CDR1 reads SGHVS; CDR2 reads FNYEAQ. In nucleotides, the CDR3 is TGTGCCAGCAGCTTAAACCCAGCAGGTAGCACAGATACGCAGTATTTT. Translating gives CASSLNPAGSTDTQYF.

This clone was recorded a few times. The CDR3 region is CASSQGQGSSYNSPLHF. Written as DNA, the CDR3 is TGTGCCAGCAGTCAAGGACAGGGGAGCTCCTATAATTCACCCCTCCACTTT. The rearrangement joins TRBV6-1 to TRBJ1-6; 9 bases match TRBD1. CDR1 is MNHNS, CDR2 SASEGT, per germline. This CDR3 contains 17 residues. The V segment lost 5 bases and the J segment 0 bases; nucleotides outside the gene matches: 5.

The sample holds many counts of this clone. The J gene is TRBJ1-1, the V gene TRBV2; 7 positions match TRBD1. Trimming cost V 4 bases and J 1 base; bases outside gene matches: 6. Germline CDR1 and CDR2: SNHLY and FYNNEI. The CDR3 runs 15 residues. The CDR3 region is CASSVTGVGNTEAFF. In DNA form, the CDR3 reads TGTGCCAGCAGTGTAACAGGGGTAGGGAACACTGAAGCTTTCTTT.

The V call is TRBV5-4, the J call TRBJ2-3; D gene uncertain. This CDR3 spans 15 amino acids. With 0 bases removed from V and 6 bases from J, the gap between germline ends came to 14 bases. Germline V gene data show CDR1 as SGHNT and CDR2 as YYREEE (reference sequence). The CDR3 here is CASSLDPAPRDTQYF. In DNA, the CDR3 is TGTGCCAGCAGCTTGGATCCCGCTCCCCGTGATACGCAGTATTTT. The variable domain in full, with the rest retrieved from reference TRBV5-4 and TRBJ2-3, is ETGVTQSPTHLIKTRGQQVTLRCSSQSGHNTVSWYQQALGQGPQFIFQYYREEENGRGNFPPRFSGLQFPNYSSELNVNALELDDSALYLCASSLDPAPRDTQYFGPGTRLTVL.

The chain uses TRBV19 and TRBJ1-5; no definite D call. The germline gives CDR1 LNHDA, CDR2 SQIVND (reference sequence). V shed 9 bases and J shed 0 bases, with 15 bases lying between them. The CDR3 contains 15 residues. The chain's CDR3 is CASLKGSGSNQPQHF. Here the CDR3 DNA reads TGTGCCAGCCTGAAGGGCTCGGGTAGCAATCAGCCCCAGCATTTT.

The CDR3 bases are TGTGCCAGCAGCTTAGGGGGTTTCCCAGAGCCTTCTAACTATGGCTACACCTTC. Protein: CASSLGGFPEPSNYGYTF. J is TRBJ1-2 and V is TRBV13; the D is unclear. Trimming left V 0 bases short and J 0 bases short, with 17 bases between. The CDR3 length is 18 residues. CDR1 is PRHDT and CDR2 is FYEKMQ in the germline V gene (reference sequence).

V and J are TRBV6-5 and TRBJ1-3; D gene unclear. This CDR3 comprises 16 residues. Germline assignment: CDR1 MNHEY and CDR2 SVGAGI. Trimming stripped 0 bases from V and 0 bases from J, with 9 bases between. CDR3 in amino acids: CASSYSPGFSGNTIYF. CDR3 coding DNA: TGTGCCAGCAGTTACTCGCCCGGATTCTCTGGAAACACCATATATTTT.

The CDR3 reads CASSLSSGLNTEAFF. In nucleotides, the CDR3 is TGTGCCAGCTCACTAAGTTCCGGATTGAACACTGAAGCTTTCTTT. The rearrangement uses TRBV18 and TRBJ1-1; D is undetermined. The CDR3 extends over 15 amino acids. Germline assignment: CDR1 KGHSH and CDR2 LQKENI. Trimming took off 4 bases at V and 0 bases at J, with 12 bases between the two ends.

This clone was seen many times. The chain uses TRBV2 and TRBJ2-7; TRBD2 might be the D (6 bases). This CDR3 is 11 amino acids long. The V end was cut by 7 bases, the J end by 3 bases, with 7 bases between. From germline, CDR1 is SNHLY and CDR2 FYNNEI. CDR3 in amino acids: CASTGDYEQYF. CDR3 bases: TGTGCCAGCACGGGGGACTACGAGCAGTACTTC.

The gene calls are TRBV19 and TRBJ2-2, with 7 bases identical to TRBD1. CDR1 is LNHDA, CDR2 SQIVND, per germline (reference sequence). J was trimmed by 2 bases and V by 7 bases; bases with no gene match: 7. The CDR3 contains 15 residues. The CDR3, as DNA: TGTGCCAGTACCGCCGGGACAGTTAACACCGGGGAGCTGTTTTTT. Protein: CASTAGTVNTGELFF.

V usage is TRBV19 and J usage is TRBJ1-2; D not resolved. V was cut by 9 bases and J by 7 bases, with 12 bases left in between. This CDR3 region has 11 residues. Germline values: CDR1 LNHDA, CDR2 SQIVND (reference sequence). The CDR3 region is CASGYIVGYTF. The CDR3 nucleotides read TGTGCCAGCGGATATATCGTTGGCTACACCTTC.

V and J are TRBV5-1 and TRBJ2-5, with D maybe TRBD1 (5 bases). The CDR3 spans 15 residues. Trimming removed 5 bases from V and 2 bases from J, with 16 bases in between. Germline loops: CDR1 SGHRS, CDR2 YFSETQ. The CDR3 DNA sequence: TGCGCCAGCAGGGGAATTGGGCAGGGTCAAGAGACCCAGTACTTC. This codes for CASRGIGQGQETQYF.

The genes are TRBV10-2 and TRBJ2-3, with D possibly being TRBD2 (6 bases). Looked up from germline, CDR1 is WSHSY and CDR2 is SAAADI. The CDR3 consists of 12 residues. Between the trimmed V and J ends, which lost 4 bases and 5 bases, there was a span of 7 bases. The CDR3 bases are TGCGCCAGCAGTGTGGGGGGAGATACGCAGTATTTT. Its protein is CASSVGGDTQYF.

This clone has only a few counts. The V and J genes are TRBV29-1 and TRBJ2-1; 8 nucleotides align to TRBD1. The CDR3 consists of 12 residues. Germline V gives CDR1 SQVTM, CDR2 ANQGSEA. V was pared by 7 bases and J by 8 bases, with 7 bases of the junction left unmatched. CDR3 residues: CSAGQGFDEQFF. The CDR3, as DNA: TGCAGCGCCGGACAGGGTTTCGATGAGCAGTTCTTC.

The chain carries TRBV4-3 and TRBJ2-2, with TRBD1 matching over 7 bases. Germline V gene sequence: CDR1 LGHNA, CDR2 YSLEER. CDR3 length equals 16 residues. With V trimmed by 2 bases and J by 4 bases, 7 bases remained unmatched. CDR3 DNA: TGCGCCAGCAGCCAATCGGACAGGTCAAGCACCGGGGAGCTGTTTTTT. Its protein product is CASSQSDRSSTGELFF.